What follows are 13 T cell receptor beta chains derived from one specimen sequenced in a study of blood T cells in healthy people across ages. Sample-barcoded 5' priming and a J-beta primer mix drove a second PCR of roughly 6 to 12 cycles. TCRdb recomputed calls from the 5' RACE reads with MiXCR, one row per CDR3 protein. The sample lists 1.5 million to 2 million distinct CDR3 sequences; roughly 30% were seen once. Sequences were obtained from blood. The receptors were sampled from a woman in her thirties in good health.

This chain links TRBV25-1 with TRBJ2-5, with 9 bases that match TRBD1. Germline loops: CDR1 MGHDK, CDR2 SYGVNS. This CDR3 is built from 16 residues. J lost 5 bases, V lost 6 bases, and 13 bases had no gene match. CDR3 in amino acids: CASRVDRGIGWETQYF. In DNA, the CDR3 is TGTGCCAGCAGGGTTGACAGGGGGATTGGATGGGAGACCCAGTACTTC.

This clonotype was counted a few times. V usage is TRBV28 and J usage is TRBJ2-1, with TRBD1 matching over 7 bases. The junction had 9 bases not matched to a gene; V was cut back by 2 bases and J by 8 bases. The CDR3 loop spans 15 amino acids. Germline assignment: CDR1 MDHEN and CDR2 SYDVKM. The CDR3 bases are TGTGCCAGCAGTTTAGAAGACAGGGTGCGGGATGAGCAGTTCTTC. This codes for CASSLEDRVRDEQFF.

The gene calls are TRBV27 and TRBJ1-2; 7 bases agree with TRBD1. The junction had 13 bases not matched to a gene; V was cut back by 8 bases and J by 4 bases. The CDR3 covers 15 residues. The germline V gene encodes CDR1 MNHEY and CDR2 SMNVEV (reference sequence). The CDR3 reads CASGYSGGPCYGYTF. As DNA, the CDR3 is TGTGCCAGCGGTTACTCAGGGGGACCCTGCTATGGCTACACCTTC.

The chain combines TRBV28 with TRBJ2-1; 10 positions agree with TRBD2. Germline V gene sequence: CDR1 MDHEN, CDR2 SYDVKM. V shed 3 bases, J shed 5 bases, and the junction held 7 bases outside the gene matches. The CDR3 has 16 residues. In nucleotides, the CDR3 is TGTGCCAGCAGTTTTTGGGGGACTAGCGTTGACAATGAGCAGTTCTTC. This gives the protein CASSFWGTSVDNEQFF.

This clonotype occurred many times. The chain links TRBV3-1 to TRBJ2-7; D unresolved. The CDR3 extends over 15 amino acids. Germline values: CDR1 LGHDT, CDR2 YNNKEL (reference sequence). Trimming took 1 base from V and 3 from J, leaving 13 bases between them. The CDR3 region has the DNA TGTGCCAGCAGCCAAGGAAGGGCCCAGTTCTACGAGCAGTACTTC. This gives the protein CASSQGRAQFYEQYF.

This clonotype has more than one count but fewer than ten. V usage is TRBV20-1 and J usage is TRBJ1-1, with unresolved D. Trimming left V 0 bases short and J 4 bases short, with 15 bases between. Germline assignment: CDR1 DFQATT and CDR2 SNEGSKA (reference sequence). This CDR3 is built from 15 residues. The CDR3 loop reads CSARDRRGGSTEAFF. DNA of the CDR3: TGCAGTGCTAGAGATCGCCGGGGAGGAAGCACTGAAGCTTTCTTT.

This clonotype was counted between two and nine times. The CDR3 region has the DNA TGTGCCAGCAGTTTTGGGTTACAGGGTGGCGCAGATACGCAGTATTTT. Translated: CASSFGLQGGADTQYF. The chain has TRBV28 and TRBJ2-3; D perhaps matches TRBD1 (6 bases). Looked up from germline, CDR1 is MDHEN and CDR2 is SYDVKM. This CDR3 has 16 amino acids. With 3 bases removed from V and 4 bases from J, the gap between germline ends came to 17 bases.

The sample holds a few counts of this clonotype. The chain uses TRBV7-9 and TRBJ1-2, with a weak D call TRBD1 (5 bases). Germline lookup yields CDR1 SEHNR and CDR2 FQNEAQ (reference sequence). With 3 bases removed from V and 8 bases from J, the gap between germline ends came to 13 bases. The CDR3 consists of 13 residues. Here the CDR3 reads CASSLPPGGGYTF. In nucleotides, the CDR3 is TGTGCCAGCAGCTTGCCCCCCGGGGGAGGCTACACCTTC.

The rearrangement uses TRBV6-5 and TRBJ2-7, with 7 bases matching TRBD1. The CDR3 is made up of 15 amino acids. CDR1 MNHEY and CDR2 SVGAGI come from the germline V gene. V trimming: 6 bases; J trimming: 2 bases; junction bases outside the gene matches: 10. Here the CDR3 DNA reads TGTGCCAGCAGGTCTAGCAGGGGGTCAACCTACGAGCAGTACTTC. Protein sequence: CASRSSRGSTYEQYF.

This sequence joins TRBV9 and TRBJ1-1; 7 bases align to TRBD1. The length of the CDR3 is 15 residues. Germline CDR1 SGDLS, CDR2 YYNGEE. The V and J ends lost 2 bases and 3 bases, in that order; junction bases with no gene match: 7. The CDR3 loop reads CASSVRDSGYTEAFF. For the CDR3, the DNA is TGTGCCAGCAGCGTTAGGGACAGTGGGTACACTGAAGCTTTCTTT.

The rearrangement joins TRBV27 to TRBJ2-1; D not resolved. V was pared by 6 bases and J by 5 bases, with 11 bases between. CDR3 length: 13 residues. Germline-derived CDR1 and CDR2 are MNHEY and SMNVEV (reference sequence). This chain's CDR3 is CASRDLGHNEQFF. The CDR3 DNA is TGTGCCAGCAGGGATCTAGGTCACAATGAGCAGTTCTTC.

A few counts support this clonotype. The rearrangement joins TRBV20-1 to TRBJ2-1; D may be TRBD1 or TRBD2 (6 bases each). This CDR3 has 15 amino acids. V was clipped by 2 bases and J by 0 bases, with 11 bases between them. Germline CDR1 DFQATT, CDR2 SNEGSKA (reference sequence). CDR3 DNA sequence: TGCAGTGCTAGATGGGGGGCTCGCTCCTACAATGAGCAGTTCTTC. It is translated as CSARWGARSYNEQFF.

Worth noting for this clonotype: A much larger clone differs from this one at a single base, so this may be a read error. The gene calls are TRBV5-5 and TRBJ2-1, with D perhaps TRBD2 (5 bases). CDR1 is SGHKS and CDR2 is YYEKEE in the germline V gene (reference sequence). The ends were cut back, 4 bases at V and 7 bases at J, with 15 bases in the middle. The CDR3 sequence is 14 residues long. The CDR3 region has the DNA TGTGCCAGCAGCGATGGACTGATCGGGAATGAGCAGTTCTTC. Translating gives CASSDGLIGNEQFF. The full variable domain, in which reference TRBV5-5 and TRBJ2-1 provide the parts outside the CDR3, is DAGVTQSPTHLIKTRGQQVTLRCSPISGHKSVSWYQQVLGQGPQFIFQYYEKEERGRGNFPDRFSARQFPNYSSELNVNALLLGDSALYLCASSDGLIGNEQFFGPGTRLTVL.